This TCR beta chain was observed in a study of shared clonotypes between healthy human individuals. The germline gives CDR1 SEHNR, CDR2 FQNEAQ (reference sequence). V was clipped by 5 bases and J by 1 base, with 15 bases between them. CDR3 size: 15 residues. General study points: Inspection by rarefaction showed sorted-subset sequencing to be incomplete despite large depth.

The protocol was immunoSEQ multiplex PCR, while the TCRdb copy is restricted to in-frame clones and leaves out a portion. The table lists over 1.5 million clones, 95% to 99% of them singletons, with 0.4% to 0.45% in the top ten. With regard to this clone: Antigen: not known.

The chain joins TRBV7-9 to TRBJ2-7; a possible D gene is TRBD1 (5 bases). The receptor was derived from a man between 25 and 39 years old in good health. Sequencing was carried out using naive CD4+ T cells sorted from blood. Subset noted: CD45RA+ positively selected. The CDR3 spells CASSTRASRSYEQYF. The CDR3 nucleotides read TGTGCCAGCAGCACCAGGGCGTCTCGATCCTACGAGCAGTACTTC.